This T cell receptor beta chain was profiled in a study of T cell responses to AZD1222 COVID-19 vaccine. The J segment lost 3 bases and the V segment lost 8 bases, leaving 10 bases of the junction unmatched. The CDR3 has 14 amino acids. The germline CDR1 and CDR2 sequences are ENHRY and SYGVKD. Assay used: immunoSEQ multiplex PCR; TCRdb lists only in-frame clones, some missing. Of roughly 170,000 clones listed, 85% to 95% were seen once; the top ten hold approximately 1%. Notes on this clone: Its cognate antigen is unknown.

Findings and caveats of the study: A reported finding is that nearly half of spike-specific TCRs target unmutated variant regions. The study found Spike-specific TCR breadth and depth rose after two AZD1222 doses. Samples come after the peak T cell response, not at day 14.

The specimen comprised peripheral blood, sampled on day 0 of AZD1222 vaccination. V and J are TRBV10-3 and TRBJ2-7; TRBD1 matches at 7 bases. This receptor was identified in an adult in good health. The CDR3 region is CAIRTGTDNYEQYF. The CDR3 DNA reads as TGTGCCATCCGAACCGGGACAGACAACTACGAGCAGTACTTC.